This T cell receptor (beta chain) was sequenced for a study of blood T cell repertoires in COVID-19. Germline values: CDR1 MDHEN, CDR2 SYDVKM. The CDR3 runs to 15 residues. V lost 5 bases, J lost 3 bases, and 17 bases lay in between. Sequencing was performed with immunoSEQ multiplex PCR; in TCRdb, only in-frame clones are kept and a portion is missing. Of roughly 250,000 clones in the sample, approximately 91% are singletons; the top ten hold approximately 2.4%. The chain is built from TRBV28 and TRBJ2-7; D may be TRBD1 (6 bases). The source is a woman in her thirties or forties with acute COVID-19. The sequenced sample consisted of PBMCs or T cells enriched from blood (not recorded which). Here the CDR3 reads CASSATGTLNYEQYF. CDR3 bases: TGTGCCAGCAGTGCAACCGGGACACTCAACTACGAGCAGTACTTC.